This passage covers 29 T cell receptor beta chains from one sample sequenced in a study of blood T cell repertoires in COVID-19. Clones were sequenced by immunoSEQ multiplex PCR, and TCRdb holds only the in-frame ones, with some missing. The table lists 250,000 to 350,000 clones, under 90% of them singletons. The sequenced sample was PBMCs or T cells enriched from blood (not recorded which). These receptors were taken from a woman younger than 30 who had recovered from COVID-19.

DNA of the CDR3: TGTGCCAGCAGCCCGCCGGACAGGGCGAATCCCGGGGAGCTGTTTTTT. The encoded protein is CASSPPDRANPGELFF. The chain is built from TRBV9 and TRBJ2-2, with 8 bases aligning to TRBD1. CDR3 size: 16 residues. CDR1 SGDLS and CDR2 YYNGEE come from the germline V gene. The J segment lost 6 bases and the V segment lost 4 bases, leaving 11 bases of the junction unmatched.

The sample holds one count of this clone. The J gene is TRBJ2-7, the V gene TRBV3-1 (or the pseudogene TRBV3-2), with D possibly TRBD1 on 5 matching bases. CDR1 LGHDT and CDR2 YNNKEL come from the germline V gene (reference sequence). V shed 3 bases and J shed 10 bases, with 16 bases lying between them. This CDR3 contains 13 residues. The CDR3 is CASSHPSQGSQYF. As DNA, the CDR3 is TGTGCCAGCAGCCATCCCTCGCAGGGTAGTCAGTACTTC.

The chain employs TRBV18 and TRBJ2-1; D is possibly TRBD2 (7 bases). Germline-derived CDR1 and CDR2 are KGHSH and LQKENI. The CDR3 consists of 16 residues. V shed 1 base and J shed 2 bases, with 12 bases lying between them. CDR3: CASSPRGGRTYNEQFF. CDR3 nucleotides: TGTGCCAGCTCACCACGGGGGGGCAGGACCTACAATGAGCAGTTCTTC.

There are a few counts of this clone. CDR3 DNA sequence: TGTGCCAGCAGCTTCGCCTCTACAGTTTACAATGAGCAGTTCTTC. This encodes CASSFASTVYNEQFF. The genes are TRBV7-9 and TRBJ2-1; D unresolved. Trimming pared 3 bases from V and 4 bases from J, leaving 13 bases between. Germline loops: CDR1 SEHNR, CDR2 FQNEAQ (reference sequence). CDR3 length: 15 residues.

The J gene is TRBJ2-1, the V gene TRBV11-2; TRBD2 might be the D (6 bases). This CDR3 is built from 18 residues. V was clipped by 6 bases and J by 0 bases, with 21 bases between them. CDR1 and CDR2 (germline): SGHAT, FQNNGV. The chain's CDR3 is CASSSGPAGGISYNEQFF. DNA for the CDR3: TGTGCCAGCAGTTCCGGTCCAGCGGGTGGGATCTCCTACAATGAGCAGTTCTTC.

The J gene is TRBJ2-1, the V gene TRBV5-1, with TRBD1 identical over 10 bases. V lost 0 bases to trimming and J lost 6 bases; unmatched junction nucleotides: 3. This CDR3 has 15 amino acids. The germline gives CDR1 SGHRS, CDR2 YFSETQ. The DNA for the CDR3 is TGCGCCAGCAGCTTGGAAGGGACAGGGGTCAATGAGCAGTTCTTC. Residues: CASSLEGTGVNEQFF.

The gene calls are TRBV13 and TRBJ2-2; a weak D match, TRBD2 (5 bases). V lost 0 bases and J 4 bases, leaving 9 bases between the germline ends. The germline gives CDR1 PRHDT, CDR2 FYEKMQ (reference sequence). This CDR3 has 15 amino acids. This chain's CDR3 is CASSLGGSGTGELFF. The CDR3 region has the DNA TGTGCCAGCAGCTTAGGAGGGAGCGGCACCGGGGAGCTGTTTTTT.

The CDR3 DNA is TGTGCCAGCAGTGATAAGGACAGGGGGCAAGAGCAGTACTTC. Its protein is CASSDKDRGQEQYF. The rearrangement uses TRBV2 and TRBJ2-7, with 11 bases that match TRBD1. CDR3 length: 14 amino acids. V trimming: 3 bases; J trimming: 7 bases; junction bases outside the gene matches: 5. Germline values: CDR1 SNHLY, CDR2 FYNNEI.

This rearrangement joins TRBV6-6 to TRBJ1-2; 7 bases agree with TRBD1. The V gene's germline CDR1 is MNHNY and CDR2 SVGAGI (reference sequence). This CDR3 contains 13 residues. V gave up 6 bases and J gave up 7 bases; unmatched junction bases: 8. CDR3 region: CASSEMTGTGYTF. The DNA of the CDR3 is TGTGCCAGCAGCGAGATGACAGGGACTGGCTACACCTTC.

V usage is TRBV21-1 and J usage is TRBJ1-5; whether TRBD1, the table's D call, matches the DNA was not checked. TRBV21-1 has pseudogene status. The CDR3 length is 16 residues. The CDR3 sequence is CASPMGTGGLDQPQHF. CDR3 DNA sequence: TGTGCCAGCCCGATGGGGACAGGGGGTTTGGATCAGCCCCAGCATTTT.

The genes are TRBV14 and TRBJ1-2; 12 positions agree with TRBD1. CDR3 length: 13 residues. After removal of 4 bases from V and 8 bases from J, the junction contained 2 bases not matched to a gene. Germline V gene data show CDR1 as SGHDN and CDR2 as FVKESK. Here the CDR3 reads CASSRDRGLGYTF. In nucleotides, the CDR3 is TGTGCCAGCAGCCGGGACAGGGGGCTGGGCTACACCTTC.

The chain combines TRBV10-3 with TRBJ1-1; maybe TRBD1 (5 bases). Trimming cost V 6 bases and J 4 bases, with 15 bases left between them. CDR3 length: 14 residues. The germline V gene encodes CDR1 ENHRY and CDR2 SYGVKD. This CDR3 is CAISTGTLGTEAFF. DNA of the CDR3: TGTGCCATCAGCACCGGGACTTTAGGCACTGAAGCTTTCTTT.

The V and J genes are TRBV6-5 and TRBJ2-1; no reliable D call. CDR1 is MNHEY and CDR2 is SVGAGI in the germline V gene. The CDR3 extends over 12 amino acids. V was pared by 6 bases and J by 9 bases, with 12 bases between. The CDR3 nucleotides are TGTGCCAGCAGGAACCATCGAGGTGAGCAGTTCTTC. Translating it yields CASRNHRGEQFF.

V and J are TRBV28 and TRBJ2-7, with D perhaps TRBD1 (5 bases). Germline V gene data show CDR1 as MDHEN and CDR2 as SYDVKM. The CDR3 covers 14 residues. The ends were cut back, 4 bases at V and 6 bases at J, with 16 bases in the middle. The CDR3 DNA follows: TGTGCCAGCAGTTCCCCCCCCGTGGGGCCCGAGCAGTACTTC. Protein: CASSSPPVGPEQYF.

V is TRBV18 and J is TRBJ2-2; 8 bases are a match to TRBD2. CDR1 and CDR2 (germline): KGHSH, LQKENI. V trimming: 3 bases; J trimming: 6 bases; junction bases outside the gene matches: 6. CDR3 length equals 15 residues. The CDR3 DNA follows: TGTGCCAGCTCACCCCTCGGAGCGGGAGCCGGGGAGCTGTTTTTT. This gives the protein CASSPLGAGAGELFF.

This clone has only one observation. V gene TRBV24-1 combines with J gene TRBJ1-5; 8 bases agree with TRBD1. Germline CDR1 reads KGHDR; CDR2 reads SFDVKD. Trimming took 10 bases from V and 8 from J; bases not matched to a gene: 6. This CDR3 has 12 residues. The CDR3 DNA follows: TGTGCCACGGGACAGGTCGGGGAGCCCCAGCATTTT. This codes for CATGQVGEPQHF.

The V call is TRBV30, the J call TRBJ1-2; the D is unclear. The V gene's germline CDR1 is GTSNPN and CDR2 SVGIG (reference sequence). Trimming took 7 bases from V and 4 from J, leaving 16 bases between them. The CDR3 is made up of 13 amino acids. CDR3 protein: CASVKGAAYGYTF. CDR3 DNA sequence: TGTGCCTCGGTTAAGGGAGCGGCCTATGGCTACACCTTC.

The gene calls are TRBV5-1 and TRBJ1-1; TRBD1 is a possible D gene (6 bases). The CDR3 has 16 amino acids. The V gene lost 3 bases and the J gene lost 3 bases, with 18 bases spanning the gap. The germline V gene encodes CDR1 SGHRS and CDR2 YFSETQ. CDR3 DNA: TGCGCCAGCAGCTCTTCAGGGGTGCTAATGGACACTGAAGCTTTCTTT. Protein product: CASSSSGVLMDTEAFF.

This clone was seen a handful of times. Germline is not matched at one junction end, which may reflect a read error. The chain has TRBV18 and TRBJ1-1; 8 bases line up with TRBD1. Per germline, CDR1 KGHSH and CDR2 LQKENI. The CDR3 runs to 11 residues. Here the CDR3 DNA reads TGTGCCAGCTCACTCGGCCAGGGGGCGATCTTT. Translation gives CASSLGQGAIF.

J is TRBJ1-1 and V is TRBV28; the D is unclear. Trimming pared 2 bases from V and 1 base from J, leaving 8 bases between. Germline CDR1 and CDR2: MDHEN and SYDVKM. This CDR3 region has 14 residues. The CDR3 region is CASSLPHENTEAFF. The CDR3, as DNA: TGTGCCAGCAGTTTACCACACGAGAACACTGAAGCTTTCTTT.

The V and J genes are TRBV3-1 (or the pseudogene TRBV3-2) and TRBJ1-4; D may be TRBD1 (5 bases). Germline values: CDR1 LGHDT, CDR2 YNNKEL (reference sequence). Trimming took off 2 bases at V and 4 bases at J, with 8 bases between the two ends. This CDR3 is built from 14 residues. CDR3 DNA sequence: TGTGCCAGCAGCCAACGGGGGGTTAATGAAAAACTGTTTTTT. Amino acids: CASSQRGVNEKLFF.

V is TRBV7-9 and J is TRBJ2-7; TRBD2 matches at 14 bases. Germline trimming cut 6 bases from V and 2 bases from J; bases unmatched to any gene: 12. The CDR3 is 18 residues long. Germline V gives CDR1 SEHNR, CDR2 FQNEAQ (reference sequence). CDR3 coding DNA: TGTGCCAGCAGTCGAGGGACTAGCGGGAGTCCCGACCCCTACGAGCAGTACTTC. Translated, it gives CASSRGTSGSPDPYEQYF.

The chain carries TRBV28 and TRBJ1-2, with D hard to call. From germline, CDR1 is MDHEN and CDR2 SYDVKM. Deletions cut 6 bases from V and 8 bases from J, with 13 bases between. The length of the CDR3 is 12 residues. CDR3 bases: TGTGCCAGCAGCGGAGGAAGTATCGGCTACACCTTC. As protein: CASSGGSIGYTF.

This rearrangement joins TRBV3-1 (or the pseudogene TRBV3-2) to TRBJ2-3; 10 bases align to TRBD2. CDR3 size: 15 residues. Germline V CDR1 and CDR2: LGHDT, YNNKEL (reference sequence). V trimming: 3 bases; J trimming: 8 bases; junction bases outside the gene matches: 8. In DNA, the CDR3 is TGTGCCAGCAGCCAGTTTCAGCGGGGGGGAGGTACGCAGTATTTT. Protein: CASSQFQRGGGTQYF.

The chain employs TRBV5-6 and TRBJ1-2, with D perhaps TRBD1 (5 bases). The CDR3 is 14 amino acids. Trimming took 2 bases from V and 6 from J, leaving 14 bases between them. The germline gives CDR1 SGHDT, CDR2 YYEEEE. CDR3 in DNA: TGTGCCAGCAGCTTTGGGAGGGGTAGAAATGGCTACACCTTC. This gives the protein CASSFGRGRNGYTF.

V usage is TRBV28 and J usage is TRBJ2-1; 9 nucleotides agree with TRBD1. Trimming took 9 bases from V and 7 from J; bases not matched to a gene: 10. The germline CDR1 and CDR2 sequences are MDHEN and SYDVKM. The CDR3 contains 14 residues. As DNA, the CDR3 is TGTGCCAGTCTTAGGGACAGGGCATCTAATGAGCAGTTCTTC. Translating it yields CASLRDRASNEQFF.

This clone is a singleton in its sample. The chain is built from TRBV24-1 and TRBJ1-5, with TRBD1 as a possible D gene (5 bases). In germline, CDR1 is KGHDR, CDR2 SFDVKD. Trimming left V 4 bases short and J 8 bases short, with 8 bases between. This CDR3 comprises 12 residues. The CDR3 sequence is CATSEQGEPQHF. The DNA for the CDR3 is TGTGCCACCAGTGAACAAGGGGAGCCCCAGCATTTT.

The V and J genes are TRBV27 and TRBJ2-7; D call uncertain. Germline CDR1 reads MNHEY; CDR2 reads SMNVEV (reference sequence). V lost 0 bases, J lost 1 base, and 19 bases lay in between. This CDR3 is built from 18 residues. The DNA of the CDR3 is TGTGCCAGCAGTTTATCAATTCCGGTGCCGAACTTATCCTACGAGCAGTACTTC. Translating gives CASSLSIPVPNLSYEQYF.

Concerning this clone itself: Since a much larger clone is just one base distant, this may be a read error. The J gene is TRBJ1-1, the V gene TRBV3-1 (or the pseudogene TRBV3-2), with TRBD1 matching over 10 bases. The CDR3 runs to 14 residues. The V segment lost 4 bases and the J segment 4 bases; nucleotides outside the gene matches: 3. Germline lookup yields CDR1 LGHDT and CDR2 YNNKEL (reference sequence). CDR3 nucleotides: TGTGCCAGCAGCCGACAGGGGGCGGGCACTGAAGCTTTCTTT. Protein: CASSRQGAGTEAFF.